This TCR beta chain stems from a study of CD8 T cells in Susac syndrome. Background on the study: At blood draw, Susac syndrome patients were therapy-naive, on corticosteroids, or on intravenous immunoglobulin alone.

TEMRA cells were FACS-enriched, and CD8+ and CD4+ T cells were isolated negatively. Points from the study as a whole: Clonal expansion did not appear in Susac syndrome CD4+ T cell repertoires.

On this clonotype itself: Its antigen is unknown.

V shed 7 bases and J shed 2 bases, with 12 bases lying between them. The germline gives CDR1 LGHNT, CDR2 FRNRAP. The CDR3 covers 14 residues. An input of roughly 0.5 to 1 ug of RNA was subjected to reverse transcription using random hexamers. Amplification of the TCR beta CDR3 was carried out by immunoSEQ multiplex PCR, which spanned a total of 54 Vbeta and 13 Jbeta segments. TCRdb passed the immunoSEQ multiplex PCR reads through MiXCR, listing each CDR3 protein once. The data contain roughly 150,000 distinct CDR3 sequences, around 95% of them singletons. Specimen: CD4+ T cells from PBMCs. The V gene is TRBV12-5, the J gene TRBJ1-5, with D maybe TRBD1 (5 bases). The source is a human donor with Susac syndrome. CDR3 protein: CASALIQGNQPQHF. The CDR3 DNA is TGTGCTAGTGCCCTAATACAGGGCAATCAGCCCCAGCATTTT. The full variable domain, completed using reference TRBV12-5 and TRBJ1-5, is DARVTQTPRHKVTEMGQEVTMRCQPILGHNTVFWYRQTMMQGLELLAYFRNRAPLDDSGMPKDRFSAEMPDATLATLKIQPSEPRDSAVYFCASALIQGNQPQHFGDGTRLSIL.